This paragraph covers one T cell receptor (beta chain) sequence. This specimen comes from a study of blood T cell repertoires in COVID-19. Study overall: PBMCs, B-cell-depleted T cells, or T cells provided the cDNA or gDNA that made up the material.

Germline assignment: CDR1 MDHEN and CDR2 SYDVKM. V gave up 2 bases and J gave up 3 bases; unmatched junction bases: 10. This CDR3 contains 17 residues. Measured with immunoSEQ multiplex PCR; TCRdb has only the in-frame clones, and not every one. The data contain about 140,000 clones, about four fifths of them singletons. The sequence came from a human donor in a cohort sampled during active COVID-19. This chain joins TRBV28 and TRBJ2-7; 10 bases are a match to TRBD2. Sequenced: peripheral blood. CDR3 residues: CASSLPPLAGLFYEQYF. The DNA for the CDR3 is TGTGCCAGCAGTTTACCCCCACTAGCGGGACTTTTCTACGAGCAGTACTTC.